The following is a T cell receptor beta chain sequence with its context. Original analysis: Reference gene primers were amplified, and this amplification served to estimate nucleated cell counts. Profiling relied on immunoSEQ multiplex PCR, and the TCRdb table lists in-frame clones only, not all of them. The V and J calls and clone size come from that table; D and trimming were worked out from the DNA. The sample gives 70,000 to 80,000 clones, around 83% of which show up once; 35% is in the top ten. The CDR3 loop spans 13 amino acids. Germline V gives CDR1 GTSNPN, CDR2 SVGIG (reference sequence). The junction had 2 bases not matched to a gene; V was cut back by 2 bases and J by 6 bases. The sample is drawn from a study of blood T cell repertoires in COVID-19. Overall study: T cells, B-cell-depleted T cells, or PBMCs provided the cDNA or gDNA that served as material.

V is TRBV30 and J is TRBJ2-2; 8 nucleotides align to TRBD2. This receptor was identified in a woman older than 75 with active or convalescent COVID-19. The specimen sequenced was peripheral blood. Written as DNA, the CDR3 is TGTGCCTGGAGTCCCGGGGGGGCCGGGGAGCTGTTTTTT. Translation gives CAWSPGGAGELFF.